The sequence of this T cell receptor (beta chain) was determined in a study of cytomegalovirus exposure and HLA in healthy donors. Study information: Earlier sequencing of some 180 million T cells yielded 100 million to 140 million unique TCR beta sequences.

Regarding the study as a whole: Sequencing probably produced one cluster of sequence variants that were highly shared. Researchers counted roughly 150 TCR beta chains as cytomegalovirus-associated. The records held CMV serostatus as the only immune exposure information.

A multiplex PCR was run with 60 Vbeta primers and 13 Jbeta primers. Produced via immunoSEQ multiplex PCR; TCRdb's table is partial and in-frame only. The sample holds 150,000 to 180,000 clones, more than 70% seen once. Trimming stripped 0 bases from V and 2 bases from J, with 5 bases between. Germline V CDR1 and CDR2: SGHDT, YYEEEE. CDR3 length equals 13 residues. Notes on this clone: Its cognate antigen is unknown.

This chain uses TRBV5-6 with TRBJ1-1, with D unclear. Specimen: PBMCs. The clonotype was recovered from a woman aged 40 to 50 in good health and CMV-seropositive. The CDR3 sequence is CASSLGPNTEAFF. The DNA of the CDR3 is TGTGCCAGCAGCTTGGGGCCAAACACTGAAGCTTTCTTT.